The T cell receptor (beta chain) under discussion was sequenced for a study of T cells in Graves' hyperthyroidism and ophthalmopathy (dated by TCRdb to the late 2010s). Concerning the study at large: To identify TCR V-J signatures that set the groups apart, the researchers used a discovery cohort of about a hundred patients, made up of 43 with Graves' ophthalmopathy and about 60 with stable Graves' hyperthyroidism. Following sampling, methimazole starting at 30 mg daily was given to hyperthyroidism patients, and high-dose intravenous methylprednisolone was given to ophthalmopathy patients. The paper describes TCR Vbeta CDR3 sequencing of about 140 peripheral blood samples, made up of some 42 ophthalmopathy patients, around 73 hyperthyroidism patients and roughly 17 progressor patients. In roughly six Graves' hyperthyroidism patients, the study also compared T-cell repertoires from thyroid tissue with T-cell repertoires from blood. The approximately 90 discovery patients were randomly split 7:3 into training and test sets. Prospective prediction of ophthalmopathy was tested in an independent validation cohort of 18 to 20 hyperthyroidism patients and 15 to 17 patients who later progressed to ophthalmopathy.

Study-level results and caveats: Most expanded thyroid clonotypes (frequency above 0.001) were also detected in blood, suggesting blood repertoires may reflect thyroid immune responses. In validation, the model predicted progression to ophthalmopathy a median of around 6.5 months before onset, with over 60% sensitivity and nearly 75% specificity. Sample size was not statistically predetermined, and investigators were not blinded to group allocation. A 13 V-J signature model separated ophthalmopathy from stable hyperthyroidism, with approximately 86% sensitivity and 81.08% specificity in cross-validation and 80%/75% in testing.

The V end loses 5 bases and the J end loses 7 bases, and a stretch of 21 bases separates them. The CDR3 starts with the cysteine, ends with the phenylalanine, and has 15 residues. The CDR3 DNA has 45 bases and is translated from base 1. In the germline V gene, CDR1 corresponds to SGHTA and CDR2 to FQGNSA. Stable Graves' hyperthyroidism was defined as no progression to ophthalmopathy during 18 months of follow-up. Hyperthyroidism patients were newly diagnosed, with disease duration under 2 months, and aged 18 to 65 years. Patients with uncontrolled infections, other autoimmune diseases, pregnancy or lactation were excluded. Diagnoses were based on clinical symptoms, serum thyroxine and TRAb, thyroid ultrasound and orbital computed tomography. Total RNA was extracted with Trizol reagent, and quality was checked on an Agilent 2100 Bioanalyzer. To note about this clonotype: Its cognate antigen has yet to be identified. No much larger clone is present one base from it, and per-base qualities are unavailable.

TCR beta CDR3 regions were amplified from RNA transcripts. A first-round RT-PCR of the TCR CDR3 used the HTBI primer set with the Qiagen OneStep RT-PCR kit. Libraries were constructed in a second round of multiplex PCR, after which size selection and purification were performed. Libraries were sequenced paired-end with 100 bp reads on an Illumina HiSeq2000. Under the source paper's analysis protocol: SOAPnuke was used to process the raw data, with reads discarded if the reads contained adapters or uncalled bases, had a mean Phred below 15, or lacked an exact constant-primer or identifier match. High-quality paired reads were merged using COPE v1.2.5, and each unique nucleotide sequence was defined as a clonotype. Clonotypes were aligned to IMGT TRBV, TRBD and TRBJ reference segments using MiTCR v1.1. The analysis included only V-J combinations with a frequency above 0.0001, which together covered around 99% of the repertoires. A TCS score was defined as the ratio between F50 (clonal expansion) and ExV (chaos), using BLOSUM62-based TCRdist between CDR3 peptides within each V-J. Welch's t-statistics and random forest reduced around 550 V-J features to around 14, which were used in a naive Bayes classifier (R e1071). In-frame beta chains were kept once TCRdb had trimmed the public reads at Q25 with fastp and called clones with MiXCR. Rows are unified per CDR3 protein, each entry keeping the most common DNA and genes. These V and J calls rely on TCRdb rather than the paper's analysis. In all, the sample holds roughly 580,000 distinct CDR3 sequences, and 46% of those were seen once. The biggest ten clones account for approximately 8.2% of the sample.

The specimen was peripheral blood or thyroid tissue (not recorded which). The receptor's source is a woman aged 18-35 years with Graves' hyperthyroidism. Donor details come from another sample of the same person, matched by shared clones. The chain was built from TRBV7-2 and TRBJ2-7, and TRBD2 may be the D gene, going by 5 matching bases. The CDR3: CASSQGPGSLDEQYF. The DNA reads TGTGCCAGCAGCCAAGGTCCGGGGAGCCTCGATGAGCAGTACTTC.